This T cell receptor (beta chain) came from a study of post-analysis software for immune sequencing data. Points from the study as a whole: Pronounced co-clustering by F measure was evident among identically batched samples. Controls had lower frequencies than patients of a handful of TRBV segments, which included TRBV5-6, TRBV5-1 and TRBV20-1. Versus controls, multiple sclerosis patients showed significantly lower diversity (normalized Chao1).

The germline CDR1 and CDR2 sequences are SGHTA and FQGTGA. The V segment lost 4 bases and the J segment 8 bases; nucleotides outside the gene matches: 7. CDR3 size: 16 residues. This clonotype was seen a few times. Its cognate antigen is unknown. Sequencing libraries made from TCR beta cDNA carried unique molecular identifiers. TCRdb ran MiXCR on the PCR reads and lists one entry per CDR3 protein. The sample lists hundreds of thousands of distinct CDR3 sequences, about 53% occurring once. The J gene is TRBJ2-1, the V gene TRBV7-3, with 14 bases fitting TRBD2. The receptor was derived from a girl between 5 and 17 years old with multiple sclerosis. Sequenced sample: blood. In nucleotides, the CDR3 is TGTGCCAGCAGCTCCCGACTAGCGGGAGGGCCACATGAGCAGTTCTTC. It is translated as CASSSRLAGGPHEQFF.